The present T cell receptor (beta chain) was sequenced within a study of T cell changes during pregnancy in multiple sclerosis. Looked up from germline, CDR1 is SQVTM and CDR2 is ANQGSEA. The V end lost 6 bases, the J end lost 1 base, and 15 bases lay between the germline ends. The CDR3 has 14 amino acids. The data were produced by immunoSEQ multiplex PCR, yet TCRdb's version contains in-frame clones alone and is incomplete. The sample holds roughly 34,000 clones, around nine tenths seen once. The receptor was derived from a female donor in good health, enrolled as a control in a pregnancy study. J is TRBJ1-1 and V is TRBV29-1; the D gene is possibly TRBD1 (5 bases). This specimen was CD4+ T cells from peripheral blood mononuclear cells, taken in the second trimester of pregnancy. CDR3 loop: CSVQSGGRNTEAFF. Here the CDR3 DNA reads TGCAGCGTCCAAAGTGGGGGGAGGAACACTGAAGCTTTCTTT.